These 4 T cell receptor beta chains were all obtained from the same sample, sequenced in a study of cytomegalovirus exposure and HLA in healthy donors. Both 60 Vbeta primers and 13 Jbeta primers went into the PCR. Profiling relied on immunoSEQ multiplex PCR, and the TCRdb table lists in-frame clones only, not all of them. The data contain roughly 130,000 clones, roughly 74% of them seen just once; the ten biggest clones take up 6.6%. Sequenced sample: PBMCs. The receptors shown here come from a man aged 40-50 years in good health and CMV-seropositive.

This chain uses TRBV9 with TRBJ2-6, with D possibly being TRBD2 (6 bases). Per the germline V gene, CDR1 is SGDLS and CDR2 is YYNGEE. Trimming stripped 3 bases from V and 0 bases from J, with 16 bases between. This CDR3 comprises 18 residues. This CDR3 is CASSARGGDSSGANVLTF. CDR3 in DNA: TGTGCCAGCAGCGCCCGGGGCGGGGATAGCTCTGGGGCCAACGTCCTGACTTTC.

The chain couples TRBV4-2 to TRBJ1-6, with D perhaps matching TRBD1 (6 bases). Deletions cut 3 bases from V and 5 bases from J, with 14 bases between. Looked up from germline, CDR1 is LGHNA and CDR2 is YNFKEQ. This CDR3 comprises 16 residues. CDR3 DNA sequence: TGTGCCAGCAGCCACCGAAGGACAGCCGATAATTCACCCCTCCACTTT. This codes for CASSHRRTADNSPLHF.

The gene calls are TRBV5-6 and TRBJ1-5; D not certain. The V and J ends lost 3 bases and 3 bases respectively, with 7 bases between them. The CDR3 has 13 amino acids. Germline CDR1 and CDR2: SGHDT and YYEEEE. The CDR3 nucleotides read TGTGCCAGCAGCTCTCAGGACAATCAGCCCCAGCATTTT. This sequence encodes CASSSQDNQPQHF.

The J gene is TRBJ2-7, the V gene TRBV15; 12 nucleotides match TRBD2. Germline lookup yields CDR1 LNHNV and CDR2 YYDKDF (reference sequence). The V and J ends lost 3 bases and 3 bases, in that order; junction bases with no gene match: 18. This CDR3 has 20 amino acids. CDR3 nucleotides: TGTGCCACCAGCAGTGGTTTAAGACTAGCGGGAGTTCAGTCTAACTACGAGCAGTACTTC. The encoded protein is CATSSGLRLAGVQSNYEQYF.